A single sample is the source of the 4 T cell receptor beta chains below, sequenced in a study of T cells in localized non-small cell lung cancer. Clones were read by immunoSEQ multiplex PCR, and TCRdb kept only the in-frame ones, dropping some. The sample contains 2,700 or so clones, around 26% of which appear only once. Source: lung tumor tissue, taken before any cancer treatment. These receptors were obtained from a male donor at least 60 years old with stage I lung adenocarcinoma.

The chain joins TRBV6-8 to TRBJ2-1; tentatively, D is TRBD1 (6 bases). Trimming left V 2 bases short and J 4 bases short, with 12 bases between. The CDR3 consists of 15 residues. CDR1 is MNHGY, CDR2 SAAAGT, per germline. The CDR3 DNA reads as TGTGCCAGCAGTTACGTTGTCGGACAGTACAATGAGCAGTTCTTC. This gives the protein CASSYVVGQYNEQFF.

This clone was observed once. The V call is TRBV5-1, the J call TRBJ2-1; 10 positions agree with TRBD2. The CDR3 is 15 amino acids. The germline CDR1 and CDR2 sequences are SGHRS and YFSETQ. V dropped 2 bases and J dropped 3; count of bases not matched to a gene: 2. In nucleotides, the CDR3 is TGCGCCAGCAGCTTCAGCGGGGGGGACTACAATGAGCAGTTCTTC. Its translation: CASSFSGGDYNEQFF.

The chain links TRBV19 to TRBJ2-1; 8 nucleotides align to TRBD1. This CDR3 has 15 residues. V dropped 3 bases and J dropped 8; count of bases not matched to a gene: 9. Per germline, CDR1 LNHDA and CDR2 SQIVND (reference sequence). The CDR3 spells CASSIQGARRDEQFF. For the CDR3, the DNA is TGTGCCAGTAGTATTCAGGGGGCGCGAAGGGATGAGCAGTTCTTC. The full variable domain, with the rest looked up from reference TRBV19 and TRBJ2-1, is DGGITQSPKYLFRKEGQNVTLSCEQNLNHDAMYWYRQDPGQGLRLIYYSQIVNDFQKGDIAEGYSVSREKKESFPLTVTSAQKNPTAFYLCASSIQGARRDEQFFGPGTRLTVL.

The chain's CDR3 is CASSLEWVPISGANVLTF. The CDR3 DNA follows: TGCGCCAGCAGCTTAGAGTGGGTCCCCATCTCTGGGGCCAACGTCCTGACTTTC. The V gene is TRBV5-1, the J gene TRBJ2-6; D is unresolved. Looked up from germline, CDR1 is SGHRS and CDR2 is YFSETQ. CDR3 length: 18 amino acids. The germline V and J ends were trimmed by 2 bases and 0 bases, with 15 bases remaining between them.